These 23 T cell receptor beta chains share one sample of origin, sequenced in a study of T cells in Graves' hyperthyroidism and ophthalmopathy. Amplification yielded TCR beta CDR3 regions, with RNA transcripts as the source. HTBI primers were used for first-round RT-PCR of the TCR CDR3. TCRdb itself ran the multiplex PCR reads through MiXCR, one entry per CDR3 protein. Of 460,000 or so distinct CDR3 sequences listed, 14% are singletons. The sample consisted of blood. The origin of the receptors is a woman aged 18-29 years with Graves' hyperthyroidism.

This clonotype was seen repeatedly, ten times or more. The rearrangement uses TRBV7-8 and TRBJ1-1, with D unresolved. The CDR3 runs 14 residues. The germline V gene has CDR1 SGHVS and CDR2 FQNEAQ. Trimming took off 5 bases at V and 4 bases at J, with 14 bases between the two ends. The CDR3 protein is CASSPMERITEAFF. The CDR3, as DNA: TGTGCCAGCAGCCCCATGGAGCGAATCACTGAAGCTTTCTTT.

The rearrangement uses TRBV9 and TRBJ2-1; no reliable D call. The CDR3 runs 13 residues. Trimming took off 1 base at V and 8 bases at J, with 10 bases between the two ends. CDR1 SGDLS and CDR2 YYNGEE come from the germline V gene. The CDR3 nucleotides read TGTGCCAGCAGCGTACCCGAGTCCTATGAGCAGTTCTTC. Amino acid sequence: CASSVPESYEQFF.

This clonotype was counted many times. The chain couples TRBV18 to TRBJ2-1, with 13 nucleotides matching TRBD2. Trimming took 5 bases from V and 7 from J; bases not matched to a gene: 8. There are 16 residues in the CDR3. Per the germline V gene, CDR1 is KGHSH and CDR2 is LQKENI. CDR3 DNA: TGTGCCAGCTCAGGCAGTGGACTAGCGGGAGCTAATGAGCAGTTCTTC. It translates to CASSGSGLAGANEQFF.

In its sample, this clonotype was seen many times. The DNA for the CDR3 is TGTGCCAGCAGCCGCGGCATCATGCCCTACGAGCAGTACGTC. The encoded protein is CASSRGIMPYEQYV. The V and J genes are TRBV7-2 and TRBJ2-7; D call uncertain. Deletions cut 5 bases from V and 2 bases from J, with 13 bases between. The germline V gene encodes CDR1 SGHTA and CDR2 FQGNSA. The CDR3 has 14 residues.

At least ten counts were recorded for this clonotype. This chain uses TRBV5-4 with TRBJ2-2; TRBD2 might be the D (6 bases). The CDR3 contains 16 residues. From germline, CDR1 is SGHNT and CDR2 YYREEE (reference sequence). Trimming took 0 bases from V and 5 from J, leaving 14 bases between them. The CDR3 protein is CASSLGSGRRTGELFF. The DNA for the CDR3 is TGTGCCAGCAGCTTGGGATCGGGGAGGAGGACCGGGGAGCTGTTTTTT.

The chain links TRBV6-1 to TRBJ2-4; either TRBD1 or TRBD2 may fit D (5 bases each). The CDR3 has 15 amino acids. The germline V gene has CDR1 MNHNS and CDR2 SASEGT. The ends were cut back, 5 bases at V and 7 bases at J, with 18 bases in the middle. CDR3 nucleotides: TGTGCCAGCAGTTCCCCGAGACAGAGAGGGAACATTCAGTACTTC. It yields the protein CASSSPRQRGNIQYF.

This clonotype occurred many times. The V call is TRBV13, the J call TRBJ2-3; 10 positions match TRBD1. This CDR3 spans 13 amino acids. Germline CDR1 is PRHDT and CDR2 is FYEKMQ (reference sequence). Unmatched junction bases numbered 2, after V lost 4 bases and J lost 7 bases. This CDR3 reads CASSWTGGHTQYF. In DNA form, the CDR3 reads TGTGCCAGCAGCTGGACAGGGGGGCATACGCAGTATTTT. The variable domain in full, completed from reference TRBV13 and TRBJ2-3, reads AAGVIQSPRHLIKEKRETATLKCYPIPRHDTVYWYQQGPGQDPQFLISFYEKMQSDKGSIPDRFSAQQFSDYHSELNMSSLELGDSALYFCASSWTGGHTQYFGPGTRLTVL.

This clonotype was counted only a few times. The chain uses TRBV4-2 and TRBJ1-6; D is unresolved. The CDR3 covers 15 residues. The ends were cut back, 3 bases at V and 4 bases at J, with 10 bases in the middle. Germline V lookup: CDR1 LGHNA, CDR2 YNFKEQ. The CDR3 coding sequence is TGTGCCAGCAGCCACGAACAGCGTTATAATTCACCCCTCCACTTT. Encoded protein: CASSHEQRYNSPLHF.

CDR3 nucleotides: TGTGCCAGCAGTTACTCGGTCAACTACAATGAGCAGTTCTTC. It codes for CASSYSVNYNEQFF. V and J are TRBV6-5 and TRBJ2-1; no clear D. V lost 0 bases, J lost 3 bases, and 6 bases lay in between. The CDR3 extends over 14 amino acids. Germline-derived CDR1 and CDR2 are MNHEY and SVGAGI.

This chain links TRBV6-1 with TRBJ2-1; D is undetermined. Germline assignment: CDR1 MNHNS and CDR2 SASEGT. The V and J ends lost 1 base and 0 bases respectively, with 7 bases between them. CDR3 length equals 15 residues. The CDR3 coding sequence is TGTGCCAGCAGTGAAGGCCCGAGCTCCTACAATGAGCAGTTCTTC. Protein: CASSEGPSSYNEQFF.

The CDR3 reads CSVGGGEVGDTQYF. CDR3 coding DNA: TGCAGCGTTGGGGGAGGCGAGGTGGGAGATACGCAGTATTTT. This chain connects TRBV29-1 to TRBJ2-3; possibly TRBD2 for D (6 bases). Germline V gene sequence: CDR1 SQVTM, CDR2 ANQGSEA. CDR3 length: 14 amino acids. Trimming left V 4 bases short and J 5 bases short, with 16 bases between.

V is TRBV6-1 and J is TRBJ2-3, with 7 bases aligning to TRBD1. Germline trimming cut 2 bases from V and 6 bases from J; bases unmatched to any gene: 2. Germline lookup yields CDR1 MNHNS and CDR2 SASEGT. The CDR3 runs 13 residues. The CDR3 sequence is CASSERGLDTQYF. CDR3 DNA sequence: TGTGCCAGCAGTGAAAGGGGGCTGGATACGCAGTATTTT.

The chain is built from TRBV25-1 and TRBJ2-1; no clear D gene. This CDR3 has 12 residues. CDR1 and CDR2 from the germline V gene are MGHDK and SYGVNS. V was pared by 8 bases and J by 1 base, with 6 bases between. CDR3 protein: CASEGSYNEQFF. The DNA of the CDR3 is TGTGCCAGCGAAGGGTCCTACAATGAGCAGTTCTTC.

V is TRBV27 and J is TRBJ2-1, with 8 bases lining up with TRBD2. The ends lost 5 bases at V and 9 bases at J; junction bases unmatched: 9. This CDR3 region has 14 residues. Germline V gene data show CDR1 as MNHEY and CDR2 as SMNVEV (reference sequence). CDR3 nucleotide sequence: TGTGCCAGCAGTCCATCGGAGCGGGAGTTTGAGCAGTTCTTC. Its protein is CASSPSEREFEQFF.

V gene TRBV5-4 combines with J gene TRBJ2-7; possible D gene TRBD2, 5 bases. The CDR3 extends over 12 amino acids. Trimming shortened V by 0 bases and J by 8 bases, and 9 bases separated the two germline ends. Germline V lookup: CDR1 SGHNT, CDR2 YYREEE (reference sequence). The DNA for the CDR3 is TGTGCCAGCAGCTTGGACTTAGCGAAGCAGTACTTC. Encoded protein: CASSLDLAKQYF.

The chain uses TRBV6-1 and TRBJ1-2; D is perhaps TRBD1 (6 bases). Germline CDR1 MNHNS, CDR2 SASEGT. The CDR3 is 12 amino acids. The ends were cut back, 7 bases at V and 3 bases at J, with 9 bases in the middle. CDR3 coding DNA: TGTGCCAGCACCGGACAGTACTATGGCTACACCTTC. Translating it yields CASTGQYYGYTF.

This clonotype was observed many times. The CDR3, as DNA: TGTGCCAGCAGCCAACTCAGCCGGGACAGGGTCGAAGGCTACACCTTC. It yields the protein CASSQLSRDRVEGYTF. This chain uses TRBV3-1 with TRBJ1-2; 9 bases map to TRBD1. V gave up 2 bases and J gave up 8 bases; unmatched junction bases: 12. Germline values: CDR1 LGHDT, CDR2 YNNKEL (reference sequence). This CDR3 is 16 amino acids long.

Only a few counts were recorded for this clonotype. CDR3: CASSFRGSGTDTQYF. For the CDR3, the DNA is TGTGCCAGCAGTTTCAGGGGTAGCGGCACAGATACGCAGTATTTT. J is TRBJ2-3 and V is TRBV27; D might be TRBD1 (6 bases). Germline lookup yields CDR1 MNHEY and CDR2 SMNVEV (reference sequence). The CDR3 totals 15 residues. Trimming shortened V by 3 bases and J by 1 base, and 11 bases separated the two germline ends.

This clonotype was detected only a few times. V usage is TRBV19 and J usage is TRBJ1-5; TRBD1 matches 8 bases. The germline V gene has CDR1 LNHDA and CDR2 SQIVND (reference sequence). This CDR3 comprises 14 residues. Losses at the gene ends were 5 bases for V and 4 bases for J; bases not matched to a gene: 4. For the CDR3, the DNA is TGTGCCAGTAGTGTGGACAGGGTAAATCAGCCCCAGCATTTT. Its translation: CASSVDRVNQPQHF.

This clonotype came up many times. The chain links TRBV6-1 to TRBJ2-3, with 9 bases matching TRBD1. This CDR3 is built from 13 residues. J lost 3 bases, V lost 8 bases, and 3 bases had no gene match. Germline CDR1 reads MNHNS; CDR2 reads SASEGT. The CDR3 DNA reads TGTGCCAGCTGCGGACAGGGGACAGATACGCAGTATTTT. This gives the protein CASCGQGTDTQYF.

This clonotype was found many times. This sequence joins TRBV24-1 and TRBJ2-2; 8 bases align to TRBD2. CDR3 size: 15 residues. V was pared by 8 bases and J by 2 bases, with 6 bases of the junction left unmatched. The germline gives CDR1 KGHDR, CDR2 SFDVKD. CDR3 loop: CATKPGGANTGELFF. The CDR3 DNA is TGTGCCACCAAGCCCGGGGGGGCCAACACCGGGGAGCTGTTTTTT.

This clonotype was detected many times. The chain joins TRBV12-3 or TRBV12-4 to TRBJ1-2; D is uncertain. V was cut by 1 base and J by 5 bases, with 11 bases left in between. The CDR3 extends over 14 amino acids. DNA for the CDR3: TGTGCCAGCAGTTTAGGTCTTCCGGGGTATGGCTACACCTTC. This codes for CASSLGLPGYGYTF.

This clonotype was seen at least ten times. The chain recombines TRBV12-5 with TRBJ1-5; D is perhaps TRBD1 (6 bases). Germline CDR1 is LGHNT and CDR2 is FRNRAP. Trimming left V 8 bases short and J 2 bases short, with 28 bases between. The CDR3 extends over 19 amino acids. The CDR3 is CASSSQGGARLSGNQPQHF. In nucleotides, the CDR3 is TGTGCTAGTTCCTCACAAGGGGGGGCCAGGTTGTCCGGCAATCAGCCCCAGCATTTT. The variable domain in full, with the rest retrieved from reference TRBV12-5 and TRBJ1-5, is DARVTQTPRHKVTEMGQEVTMRCQPILGHNTVFWYRQTMMQGLELLAYFRNRAPLDDSGMPKDRFSAEMPDATLATLKIQPSEPRDSAVYFCASSSQGGARLSGNQPQHFGDGTRLSIL.